This record covers a single TCR beta chain. This CDR3 has 13 amino acids. J lost 4 bases, V lost 2 bases, and 4 bases had no gene match. Germline V gene data show CDR1 as GTSNPN and CDR2 as SVGIG (reference sequence). These data are taken from a study of cytomegalovirus exposure and HLA in healthy donors. Unrecorded immune exposure was likely among donors, who were nominally healthy when sampled. PCR used 60 Vbeta primers and 13 Jbeta primers. Sequencing used immunoSEQ multiplex PCR; TCRdb keeps in-frame clones, though not all of them. The repertoire consists of fewer than 70,000 clones, with roughly 70% occurring once and the leading ten covering 11%.

This chain connects TRBV30 to TRBJ1-2; TRBD1 matches at 7 bases. The material sequenced was PBMCs. This receptor was obtained from a woman between 25 and 40 years old in good health and CMV-seronegative. The CDR3 DNA sequence: TGTGCCTGGAGTAGAGAGGGGGCCTATGGCTACACCTTC. As protein: CAWSREGAYGYTF.